The 21 T cell receptor beta chains below were found in one sample sequenced in a study of shared clonotypes between healthy human individuals. Some clones are missing from TCRdb's copy, which holds only in-frame ones; the method was immunoSEQ multiplex PCR. The sample lists a few million clones; about 92% were seen once. The sequenced material came from naive CD4+ T cells sorted from blood. Regarding subset: CD45RA+ positively selected. These receptors were collected from a man between 18 and 29 years old in good health.

The chain joins TRBV12-5 to TRBJ2-3, with 10 bases aligning to TRBD2. Germline values: CDR1 LGHNT, CDR2 FRNRAP. Trimming cost V 1 base and J 6 bases; bases outside gene matches: 7. This CDR3 is built from 16 residues. CDR3: CASGLGSGRAGDTQYF. The CDR3 nucleotides read TGTGCTAGTGGTTTGGGGAGCGGGAGGGCTGGGGATACGCAGTATTTT. Using reference TRBV12-5 and TRBJ2-3 for the parts outside the CDR3, the full variable domain is DARVTQTPRHKVTEMGQEVTMRCQPILGHNTVFWYRQTMMQGLELLAYFRNRAPLDDSGMPKDRFSAEMPDATLATLKIQPSEPRDSAVYFCASGLGSGRAGDTQYFGPGTRLTVL.

The chain is built from TRBV6-5 and TRBJ1-1, with D uncertain. CDR3 length equals 14 residues. The V end lost 6 bases, the J end lost 8 bases, and 19 bases lay between the germline ends. Per germline, CDR1 MNHEY and CDR2 SVGAGI. Here the CDR3 reads CASRTIGALGEAFF. In DNA, the CDR3 is TGTGCCAGCAGAACCATTGGAGCCCTTGGGGAAGCTTTCTTT.

The rearrangement uses TRBV6-5 and TRBJ2-1, with D tentatively TRBD1 or TRBD2 (5 bases each). CDR3 length equals 12 residues. Looked up from germline, CDR1 is MNHEY and CDR2 is SVGAGI. V was cut by 4 bases and J by 10 bases, with 11 bases left in between. The DNA of the CDR3 is TGTGCCAGCAGTTTCTGGGGGAACGAGCAGTTCTTC. The encoded protein is CASSFWGNEQFF.

The chain couples TRBV2 to TRBJ2-3; 10 bases fit TRBD2. Germline V gives CDR1 SNHLY, CDR2 FYNNEI. After removal of 5 bases from V and 2 bases from J, the junction contained 13 bases not matched to a gene. This CDR3 has 18 residues. CDR3 bases: TGTGCCAGCAGTCTTCTAGCGGGAGCGGTCACGAACACAGATACGCAGTATTTT. Its protein is CASSLLAGAVTNTDTQYF. Variable domain in full (rest from reference TRBV2 and TRBJ2-3): EPEVTQTPSHQVTQMGQEVILRCVPISNHLYFYWYRQILGQKVEFLVSFYNNEISEKSEIFDDQFSVERPDGSNFTLKIRSTKLEDSAMYFCASSLLAGAVTNTDTQYFGPGTRLTVL.

Worth noting for this clone: Since no conserved phenylalanine or tryptophan closes the CDR3, a read error is the likely cause. The DNA is left out, because the CDR3 cannot be placed on it with certainty; the CDR3 is given as TCRdb lists it. J is TRBJ2-7 and V is TRBV2. CDR1 is SNHLY and CDR2 is FYNNEI in the germline V gene. The CDR3 is 12 amino acids long, termini counted. CDR3: CASSDNGRHAKS.

The chain uses TRBV7-9 and TRBJ2-7, with D maybe TRBD1 (6 bases). CDR3 size: 14 residues. CDR1 is SEHNR, CDR2 FQNEAQ, per germline (reference sequence). The V end was cut by 1 base, the J end by 5 bases, with 12 bases between. The CDR3 DNA sequence: TGTGCCAGCAGCTTAGACAGGGCTATCGACGAGCAGTACTTC. Its translation: CASSLDRAIDEQYF.

J is TRBJ2-1 and V is TRBV13, with TRBD1 matching 9 bases. After removal of 5 bases from V and 3 bases from J, the junction contained 5 bases not matched to a gene. This CDR3 comprises 15 residues. The germline V gene encodes CDR1 PRHDT and CDR2 FYEKMQ (reference sequence). CDR3 loop: CASSPGQGGYNEQFF. As DNA, the CDR3 is TGTGCCAGCAGCCCGGGACAGGGTGGCTACAATGAGCAGTTCTTC. Full variable domain (remainder filled in from reference TRBV13 and TRBJ2-1): AAGVIQSPRHLIKEKRETATLKCYPIPRHDTVYWYQQGPGQDPQFLISFYEKMQSDKGSIPDRFSAQQFSDYHSELNMSSLELGDSALYFCASSPGQGGYNEQFFGPGTRLTVL.

V and J are TRBV4-2 and TRBJ2-7; 9 bases fit TRBD1. The germline V gene encodes CDR1 LGHNA and CDR2 YNFKEQ. Trimming at V came to 4 bases and at J to 2 bases, leaving 9 bases not matched to a gene. CDR3 length: 16 residues. The CDR3 DNA is TGTGCCAGCAGCCTAGACTGGACAGGGGACGCCTACGAGCAGTACTTC. The encoded protein is CASSLDWTGDAYEQYF.

The chain is built from TRBV18 and TRBJ2-7, with D perhaps TRBD1 (6 bases). The V end was cut by 5 bases, the J end by 4 bases, with 12 bases between. This CDR3 is 13 amino acids long. Germline V gene sequence: CDR1 KGHSH, CDR2 LQKENI. The CDR3 protein is CASSDTGPYEQYF. The CDR3 bases are TGTGCCAGCTCAGATACAGGGCCGTACGAGCAGTACTTC.

This chain joins TRBV11-2 and TRBJ2-1; 14 positions match TRBD2. Germline CDR1 is SGHAT and CDR2 is FQNNGV. J was trimmed by 8 bases and V by 0 bases; bases with no gene match: 6. The length of the CDR3 is 17 residues. The CDR3 DNA reads as TGTGCCAGCAGCTTAGATCGTGGACTAGCGGGAGGTTATGAGCAGTTCTTC. This gives the protein CASSLDRGLAGGYEQFF.

This chain joins TRBV10-3 and TRBJ1-2; no firm D call. V gave up 2 bases and J gave up 7 bases, with 8 bases separating them. Germline V gene lookup returns CDR1 ENHRY and CDR2 SYGVKD. The CDR3 consists of 12 residues. CDR3: CAISEAVSGYTF. The CDR3 DNA follows: TGTGCCATCAGTGAGGCAGTGAGTGGCTACACCTTC.

The chain recombines TRBV13 with TRBJ1-1; weak D call: TRBD1 (6 bases). V dropped 7 bases and J dropped 7 bases, with 25 bases sitting between them. The germline V gene encodes CDR1 PRHDT and CDR2 FYEKMQ (reference sequence). The CDR3 is 16 residues long. The DNA for the CDR3 is TGTGCCAGCACCCGACCGAGGGGGGCGCAGAACGGTGAAGCTTTCTTT. This encodes CASTRPRGAQNGEAFF.

The chain couples TRBV6-4 to TRBJ2-1; a possible D gene is TRBD1 (6 bases). The V gene's germline CDR1 is MRHNA and CDR2 SNTAGT. Trimming cost V 0 bases and J 8 bases, with 11 bases left between them. The CDR3 extends over 14 amino acids. The CDR3: CASSDSGAPHEQFF. The CDR3 nucleotides are TGTGCCAGCAGTGACTCGGGGGCCCCGCATGAGCAGTTCTTC.

In this sample, this clone turned up once. The CDR3 here is CASSLAGQGFSGANVLTF. The CDR3 coding sequence is TGCGCCAGCAGCTTGGCTGGACAGGGTTTCTCTGGGGCCAACGTCCTGACTTTC. This chain links TRBV5-1 with TRBJ2-6, with 8 bases identical to TRBD1. The germline gives CDR1 SGHRS, CDR2 YFSETQ. CDR3 size: 18 residues. V was clipped by 0 bases and J by 0 bases; unmatched bases: 5.

The CDR3 DNA sequence: TGTGCCAGCAGCCAGGGGGACACATACTATGGCTACACCTTC. This codes for CASSQGDTYYGYTF. The chain is built from TRBV11-2 and TRBJ1-2, with TRBD1 matching over 7 bases. V lost 5 bases to trimming and J lost 3 bases; unmatched junction nucleotides: 6. Germline V lookup: CDR1 SGHAT, CDR2 FQNNGV. The CDR3 consists of 14 residues.

This chain joins TRBV9 and TRBJ2-5, with 11 bases identical to TRBD2. The CDR3 spans 15 residues. V dropped 4 bases and J dropped 5; count of bases not matched to a gene: 7. CDR1 is SGDLS and CDR2 is YYNGEE in the germline V gene. DNA for the CDR3: TGTGCCAGCAGCTACTCCCTAGCGGGAGGCGAGACCCAGTACTTC. Translating it yields CASSYSLAGGETQYF.

V is TRBV28 and J is TRBJ2-3; D remains unclear. Germline V lookup: CDR1 MDHEN, CDR2 SYDVKM. The CDR3 extends over 12 amino acids. V was cut by 5 bases and J by 2 bases, with 5 bases left in between. CDR3 DNA: TGTGCCAGCAGTGGCCCCACAGATACGCAGTATTTT. Translated: CASSGPTDTQYF.

This chain's CDR3 is CATLRPGLGNTIYF. The CDR3, as DNA: TGTGCCACCCTACGCCCAGGGTTAGGAAACACCATATATTTT. The chain carries TRBV6-1 and TRBJ1-3, with a possible D match to TRBD1 (5 bases). V shed 10 bases and J shed 4 bases, with 17 bases lying between them. CDR1 MNHNS and CDR2 SASEGT come from the germline V gene. The CDR3 is made up of 14 amino acids.

This rearrangement joins TRBV19 to TRBJ1-1; a weak D match, TRBD1 (5 bases). This CDR3 has 13 residues. V was trimmed by 3 bases and J by 5 bases, leaving 10 bases between them. Germline CDR1 reads LNHDA; CDR2 reads SQIVND (reference sequence). CDR3 residues: CASSMFGGTEAFF. The CDR3 DNA is TGTGCCAGTAGTATGTTCGGGGGGACTGAAGCTTTCTTT.

This clone has only a few counts. The genes are TRBV5-1 and TRBJ1-1; 8 bases fit TRBD1. CDR3 length: 16 amino acids. The germline gives CDR1 SGHRS, CDR2 YFSETQ. The trim removed 0 bases at V and 6 bases at J, leaving 10 bases unmatched. DNA for the CDR3: TGCGCCAGCAGCTTGGTCCCAGGGGGCGAATCTGCTGAAGCTTTCTTT. This codes for CASSLVPGGESAEAFF.

This chain connects TRBV10-3 to TRBJ2-3, with 9 bases that match TRBD2. With V trimmed by 0 bases and J by 3 bases, 7 bases remained unmatched. The CDR3 is 17 amino acids. CDR1 ENHRY and CDR2 SYGVKD come from the germline V gene. CDR3 sequence reads: CAISESRTSVGTDTQYF. As DNA, the CDR3 is TGTGCCATCAGTGAGTCCAGGACTAGCGTTGGGACAGATACGCAGTATTTT.